Below are 20 T cell receptor beta chains sequenced from a single sample in a study of CD8 T cells in ankylosing spondylitis. Each CDR3 protein is one row after TCRdb ran MiXCR on the 5' RACE reads. The table has approximately 250,000 distinct CDR3 sequences, more than 20% seen once. The sequencing input was blood, either unsorted or a sorted T cell fraction (not recorded which). These receptors came from a male donor with ankylosing spondylitis or in good health (not recorded which).

The V and J genes are TRBV21-1 and TRBJ2-2; the listed D gene, TRBD2, was not tested against the DNA. TRBV21-1 constitutes a pseudogene. The length of the CDR3 is 18 residues. CDR3 loop: CASRGEARVLGNTGELFF. The DNA for the CDR3 is TGTGCCAGCAGGGGAGAAGCGAGGGTCCTGGGGAACACCGGGGAGCTGTTTTTT.

This clonotype was recorded many times. CDR3 amino acids: CASSSHGGYEQYF. CDR3 coding DNA: TGTGCCAGCAGTTCCCACGGGGGGTACGAGCAGTACTTC. This chain joins TRBV27 and TRBJ2-7; 7 nucleotides line up with TRBD2. This CDR3 region has 13 residues. In germline, CDR1 is MNHEY, CDR2 SMNVEV (reference sequence). After removal of 4 bases from V and 4 bases from J, the junction contained 4 bases not matched to a gene.

This clonotype was observed a handful of times. The chain couples TRBV29-1 to TRBJ2-6; D assignment may be TRBD1 or TRBD2 (6 bases each). CDR1 is SQVTM, CDR2 ANQGSEA, per germline. The CDR3 sequence is 15 residues long. Trimming pared 3 bases from V and 4 bases from J, leaving 13 bases between. The chain's CDR3 is CSVEGGGAGANVLTF. As DNA, the CDR3 is TGCAGCGTTGAGGGGGGCGGAGCCGGGGCCAACGTCCTGACTTTC.

The V and J genes are TRBV20-1 and TRBJ2-1, with TRBD2 identical over 8 bases. Trimming cost V 1 base and J 8 bases; bases outside gene matches: 7. CDR3 size: 14 residues. The germline gives CDR1 DFQATT, CDR2 SNEGSKA (reference sequence). This CDR3 reads CSARGLRGADEQFF. The CDR3 DNA sequence: TGCAGTGCTAGAGGGCTGCGGGGGGCCGATGAGCAGTTCTTC.

The sample holds many counts of this clonotype. The chain employs TRBV20-1 and TRBJ2-7; D is possibly TRBD1 or TRBD2 (5 bases each). CDR3 length equals 16 residues. The germline V and J ends were trimmed by 3 bases and 5 bases, with 23 bases remaining between them. From germline, CDR1 is DFQATT and CDR2 SNEGSKA (reference sequence). The CDR3 DNA reads as TGCAGTGCTAGTCCGGGGCAGACCAAGGGTTCGGACGAGCAGTACTTC. Its translation is CSASPGQTKGSDEQYF.

This clonotype was seen at least ten times. The V call is TRBV5-5, the J call TRBJ2-1, with D possibly matching TRBD2 (6 bases). In germline, CDR1 is SGHKS, CDR2 YYEKEE (reference sequence). The V end lost 4 bases, the J end lost 9 bases, and 17 bases lay between the germline ends. The CDR3 is made up of 14 amino acids. The CDR3 sequence is CASSPGSRGTEQFF. CDR3 bases: TGTGCCAGCAGCCCCGGGTCGCGGGGTACTGAGCAGTTCTTC.

V is TRBV12-3 or TRBV12-4 and J is TRBJ2-7; 7 bases line up with TRBD1. This CDR3 spans 14 amino acids. The ends lost 4 bases at V and 4 bases at J; junction bases unmatched: 7. The CDR3 spells CASSSPGGSYEQYF. As DNA, the CDR3 is TGTGCCAGCAGTTCTCCAGGGGGTAGTTACGAGCAGTACTTC.

In its sample, this clonotype was seen a few times. The rearrangement uses TRBV20-1 and TRBJ1-1; weak D call: TRBD1 (5 bases). Trimming took 6 bases from V and 3 from J, leaving 14 bases between them. The germline V gene encodes CDR1 DFQATT and CDR2 SNEGSKA (reference sequence). This CDR3 comprises 13 residues. The CDR3 sequence is CSANQGGDTEAFF. The CDR3 DNA is TGCAGTGCGAATCAGGGTGGAGACACTGAAGCTTTCTTT.

There are a few counts of this clonotype. This chain joins TRBV12-3 or TRBV12-4 and TRBJ2-1; a weak D match, TRBD1 (5 bases). The CDR3 is 15 amino acids. V lost 5 bases and J 5 bases, leaving 16 bases between the germline ends. CDR3 in amino acids: CASSHLDRFNNEQFF. DNA of the CDR3: TGTGCCAGCAGTCACCTAGACAGATTCAACAATGAGCAGTTCTTC.

This sequence joins TRBV7-8 and TRBJ2-3; 8 bases are shared with TRBD1. Germline lookup yields CDR1 SGHVS and CDR2 FQNEAQ. The CDR3 is made up of 18 amino acids. J gave up 3 bases and V 5 bases, and 16 bases lay outside the gene matches. The CDR3 DNA reads as TGTGCCAGCAGCCCCAGGGGTGGACAGGGAAGAGGAACAGATACGCAGTATTTT. This sequence encodes CASSPRGGQGRGTDTQYF.

In this sample, this clonotype turned up a few times. The chain uses TRBV20-1 and TRBJ2-5; possibly TRBD1 or TRBD2 for D (5 bases each). This CDR3 is 14 amino acids long. Trimming took off 3 bases at V and 8 bases at J, with 19 bases between the two ends. From germline, CDR1 is DFQATT and CDR2 SNEGSKA (reference sequence). Here the CDR3 DNA reads TGCAGTGCTAGCCTCGGGACCATAGCTGGCACCCAGTACTTC. Its translation: CSASLGTIAGTQYF.

This clonotype was observed many times. The chain links TRBV20-1 to TRBJ2-1; 7 bases are a match to TRBD1. Trimming cost V 3 bases and J 9 bases; bases outside gene matches: 11. The CDR3 extends over 14 amino acids. CDR1 DFQATT and CDR2 SNEGSKA come from the germline V gene (reference sequence). The CDR3 nucleotides read TGCAGTGCTAGGGTGACAGGGTTTACCGGTGAGCAGTTCTTC. It encodes CSARVTGFTGEQFF.

This clonotype was counted ten times or more. The V call is TRBV20-1, the J call TRBJ2-7; TRBD1 matches at 7 bases. Trimming removed 4 bases from V and 6 bases from J; junction bases left unmatched: 12. Germline V gene sequence: CDR1 DFQATT, CDR2 SNEGSKA (reference sequence). The CDR3 loop spans 14 amino acids. Here the CDR3 reads CSAIRQGVGGEQYF. DNA of the CDR3: TGCAGTGCTATTAGGCAGGGGGTTGGAGGCGAGCAGTACTTC.

The rearrangement uses TRBV10-3 and TRBJ2-5; TRBD1 might be the D (5 bases). This CDR3 is built from 14 residues. Germline loops: CDR1 ENHRY, CDR2 SYGVKD. The V end was cut by 5 bases, the J end by 5 bases, with 15 bases between. The CDR3 coding sequence is TGTGCCATCAGTACCCAGGGCCGTGAGGAGACCCAGTACTTC. Translation gives CAISTQGREETQYF.

Many counts were recorded for this clonotype. CDR3 DNA sequence: TGCAGTGCCCCTGAGACAGGAATGGGGGAGACCCAGTACTTC. This translates into CSAPETGMGETQYF. The rearrangement links TRBV20-1 to TRBJ2-5; the D gene is possibly TRBD1 (6 bases). From germline, CDR1 is DFQATT and CDR2 SNEGSKA (reference sequence). The CDR3 runs 14 residues. Trimming removed 6 bases at V and 5 bases at J, with 19 bases between.

This clonotype was seen many times. J is TRBJ2-5 and V is TRBV9; 7 bases line up with TRBD1. Trimming removed 2 bases from V and 1 base from J; junction bases left unmatched: 5. Germline assignment: CDR1 SGDLS and CDR2 YYNGEE. This CDR3 is built from 15 residues. This chain's CDR3 is CASSVLGTVQETQYF. Here the CDR3 DNA reads TGTGCCAGCAGCGTCCTAGGGACAGTCCAAGAGACCCAGTACTTC.

This clonotype was counted only a few times. The rearrangement links TRBV20-1 to TRBJ1-2, with 9 bases aligning to TRBD1. The germline V gene encodes CDR1 DFQATT and CDR2 SNEGSKA (reference sequence). After removal of 6 bases from V and 4 bases from J, the junction contained 18 bases not matched to a gene. The CDR3 is made up of 17 amino acids. The DNA for the CDR3 is TGCAGTGCACGGATGAGTTCTGGACAGGGGTTCGGCTATGGCTACACCTTC. Its translation is CSARMSSGQGFGYGYTF.

The chain links TRBV6-6 to TRBJ2-5; D uncertain. V lost 7 bases and J lost 2, with 8 bases in between. Germline V gene lookup returns CDR1 MNHNY and CDR2 SVGAGI (reference sequence). The length of the CDR3 is 12 residues. This CDR3 is CASTHSQETQYF. DNA for the CDR3: TGTGCCAGCACCCACTCTCAAGAGACCCAGTACTTC.

This clonotype was seen only a few times. The gene calls are TRBV9 and TRBJ2-3; unclear D gene. Trimming pared 3 bases from V and 2 bases from J, leaving 4 bases between. The germline gives CDR1 SGDLS, CDR2 YYNGEE. The CDR3 is 12 amino acids. The CDR3 is CASSGATDTQYF. In nucleotides, the CDR3 is TGTGCCAGCAGCGGGGCCACAGATACGCAGTATTTT.

The chain employs TRBV20-1 and TRBJ2-1, with TRBD2 matching over 10 bases. The CDR3 is made up of 13 amino acids. With 6 bases clipped from V and 8 bases from J, the junction kept 7 bases outside the gene matches. The V gene's germline CDR1 is DFQATT and CDR2 SNEGSKA (reference sequence). The CDR3 spells CSALAGESYEQFF. CDR3 in DNA: TGCAGTGCCCTAGCGGGGGAAAGCTATGAGCAGTTCTTC.